In this sample, the clone carrying this TCR beta chain turned up once. This specimen comes from a study of blood T cell repertoires in COVID-19. About the study: Samples representing acute and convalescent COVID-19 were sourced from the United States, Italy and Spain.

Germline V gene sequence: CDR1 GTSNPN, CDR2 SVGIG (reference sequence). The CDR3 loop spans 14 amino acids. The ends were cut back, 3 bases at V and 1 base at J, with 11 bases in the middle. Sequencing used immunoSEQ multiplex PCR; TCRdb keeps in-frame clones, though not all of them. The sample has 10,000 to 15,000 clones, 75% to 85% seen once. The J gene is TRBJ2-3, the V gene TRBV30; tentative D call: TRBD2 (6 bases). Sequencing input: peripheral blood. The source of this sequence is a human donor in a cohort sampled during active COVID-19. The CDR3 sequence is CAWSKGGRTDTQYF. CDR3 bases: TGTGCCTGGAGCAAGGGAGGACGCACAGATACGCAGTATTTT.